The rows below give T cell receptor beta chains drawn from one sample of a study of molecular identifiers for immune sequencing clone quantification. One entry per CDR3 protein, called by TCRdb with MiXCR from the PCR reads. In the table there are a few hundred thousand distinct CDR3 sequences, about a quarter of which are singletons. The sample consisted of naive CD8+ T cells from blood, with Jurkat cell RNA spiked in. These receptors originate from a human donor in good health. Some libraries in this study had Jurkat cell RNA spiked in. CDR3s include the opening cysteine and the closing phenylalanine or tryptophan. Each record gives: D gene, J gene, V gene, clone size, CDR3 protein, CDR3 DNA. D genes are given only for firm matches. A row's size may be missing; if present it is once, few, many or a size class.

d_call: TRBD2; j_call: TRBJ2-7; v_call: TRBV5-1; clone_size: many; cdr3_aa: CASSQPGLAREQYF; cdr3_nt: TGCGCCAGCAGTCAGCCGGGACTAGCGAGGGAGCAGTACTTC
d_call: .; j_call: TRBJ2-7; v_call: TRBV29-1; clone_size: .; cdr3_aa: CSVQAGNSYEQYF; cdr3_nt: TGCAGCGTCCAAGCGGGCAACTCCTACGAGCAGTACTTC
d_call: .; j_call: TRBJ2-7; v_call: TRBV29-1; clone_size: .; cdr3_aa: CSVRDTYEQYF; cdr3_nt: TGCAGCGTTCGAGACACCTACGAGCAGTACTTC
d_call: TRBD1; j_call: TRBJ1-1; v_call: TRBV12-5; clone_size: .; cdr3_aa: CASGKGQGSITEAFF; cdr3_nt: TGTGCTAGTGGTAAGGGACAGGGCTCGATAACTGAAGCTTTCTTT
d_call: TRBD1; j_call: TRBJ2-7; v_call: TRBV5-5; clone_size: few; cdr3_aa: CASSMGQGRTYEQYF; cdr3_nt: TGTGCCAGCAGCATGGGACAGGGGAGGACCTACGAGCAGTACTTC
d_call: TRBD1; j_call: TRBJ2-7; v_call: TRBV29-1; clone_size: many; cdr3_aa: CSVPGQGGQYF; cdr3_nt: TGCAGCGTCCCCGGACAGGGCGGGCAGTACTTC
d_call: TRBD1; j_call: TRBJ2-3; v_call: TRBV24-1; clone_size: .; cdr3_aa: CATSLTPGQGLNTQYF; cdr3_nt: TGTGCCACCAGTCTTACCCCGGGACAGGGATTGAATACGCAGTATTTT
d_call: TRBD2; j_call: TRBJ2-1; v_call: TRBV3-1; clone_size: .; cdr3_aa: CASSPGTSFLYNEQFF; cdr3_nt: TGTGCCAGCAGCCCCGGGACTAGCTTCCTATACAATGAGCAGTTCTTC
d_call: .; j_call: TRBJ2-3; v_call: TRBV6-6; clone_size: .; cdr3_aa: CASSTSRTHTDTQNF; cdr3_nt: TGTGCCAGCAGTACCTCCAGGACACACACAGATACGCAGAATTTT
d_call: .; j_call: TRBJ1-4; v_call: TRBV7-9; clone_size: many; cdr3_aa: CASSTRTGLNEKLFF; cdr3_nt: TGTGCCAGCAGCACACGGACGGGACTGAATGAAAAACTGTTTTTT
d_call: TRBD2; j_call: TRBJ2-3; v_call: TRBV20-1; clone_size: few; cdr3_aa: CSAGSGLATDTQYF; cdr3_nt: TGCAGTGCTGGTTCGGGACTAGCAACAGATACGCAGTATTTT
d_call: TRBD2; j_call: TRBJ2-1; v_call: TRBV14; clone_size: once; cdr3_aa: CDSSRPSGRAYNEQFF; cdr3_nt: TGTGACAGCAGCCGTCCTAGCGGGAGGGCTTACAATGAGCAGTTCTTC
d_call: .; j_call: TRBJ2-1; v_call: TRBV12-1; clone_size: .; cdr3_aa: CASSPGLAGVFAAYNEQFF; cdr3_nt: TGTGCCAGCAGCCCCGGACTAGCGGGAGTATTCGCTGCGTACAATGAGCAGTTCTTC